These T cell receptor beta chains were read from a single sample in a study of regulatory T cells in long-lasting Graves disease. TCRdb reprocessed the multiplex PCR reads via MiXCR and lists one record per CDR3 protein. The sample includes around 460,000 distinct CDR3 sequences, 20% to 25% seen only once; the top ten take approximately 14%. The source material was peripheral blood mononuclear cells (PBMCs), sampled when the disease was refractory, from a patient treated with antithyroid drugs. Receptors were obtained from a female donor with Graves disease. Each CDR3 is given with its conserved first and last residue. Each record gives: V gene, CDR3 protein.

V gene: TRBV5-1; CDR3 protein: CASSTTPYSNQPQHF
V gene: TRBV7-3; CDR3 protein: CASSLGGAQETQYF
V gene: TRBV10-3; CDR3 protein: CAISESWTGYYEKLFF
V gene: TRBV19; CDR3 protein: CASTKDLRGQSIWLPQHF
V gene: TRBV7-2; CDR3 protein: CASSKQGLSEKLFF
V gene: TRBV6-1; CDR3 protein: CASSGGQGSSYNSPLHF
V gene: TRBV28; CDR3 protein: CASSGTGNLAHYGYTF
V gene: TRBV12-3/TRBV12-4; CDR3 protein: CASSLASRVNTEAFF
V gene: TRBV20-1; CDR3 protein: CSARGGQGTSGANVLTF
V gene: TRBV7-2; CDR3 protein: CASSLRTDYGYTF
V gene: TRBV6-2/TRBV6-3; CDR3 protein: CASSPSGRPNTEAFF
V gene: TRBV14; CDR3 protein: CASSRSLGQVYEQYF
V gene: TRBV4-3; CDR3 protein: CASSPQTGMNYEQYF
V gene: TRBV20-1; CDR3 protein: CSALPGRETQYF
V gene: TRBV5-4; CDR3 protein: CASSLDFSGAGELFF
V gene: TRBV7-9; CDR3 protein: CASLRGAGNTQYF
V gene: TRBV4-1; CDR3 protein: CASSQDGTFEREKLFF
V gene: TRBV12-3/TRBV12-4; CDR3 protein: CASSRGMQNTEAFF
V gene: TRBV5-1; CDR3 protein: CASSLLLAEETQYF
V gene: TRBV27; CDR3 protein: CASSYTTGNGRYTF
V gene: TRBV11-1; CDR3 protein: CASSAGTGGIRGTEAFF
V gene: TRBV20-1; CDR3 protein: CSARTESHDYGYTF
V gene: TRBV19; CDR3 protein: CASSIPGQVTGELFF